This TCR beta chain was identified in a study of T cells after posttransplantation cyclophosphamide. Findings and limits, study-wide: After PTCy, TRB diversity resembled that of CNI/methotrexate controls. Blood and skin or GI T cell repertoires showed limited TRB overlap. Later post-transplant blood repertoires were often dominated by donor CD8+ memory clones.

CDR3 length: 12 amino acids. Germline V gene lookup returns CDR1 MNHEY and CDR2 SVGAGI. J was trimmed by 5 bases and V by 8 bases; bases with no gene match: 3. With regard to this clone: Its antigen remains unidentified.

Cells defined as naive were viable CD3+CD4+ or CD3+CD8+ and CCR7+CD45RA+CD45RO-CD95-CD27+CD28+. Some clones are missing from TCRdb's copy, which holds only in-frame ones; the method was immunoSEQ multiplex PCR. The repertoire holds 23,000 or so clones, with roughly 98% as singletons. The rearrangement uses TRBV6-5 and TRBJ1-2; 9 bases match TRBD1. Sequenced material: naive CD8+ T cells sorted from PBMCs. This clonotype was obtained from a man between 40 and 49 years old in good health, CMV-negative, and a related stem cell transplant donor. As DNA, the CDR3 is TGTGCCAGCCGGGGACAGGGATATGGCTACACCTTC. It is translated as CASRGQGYGYTF.